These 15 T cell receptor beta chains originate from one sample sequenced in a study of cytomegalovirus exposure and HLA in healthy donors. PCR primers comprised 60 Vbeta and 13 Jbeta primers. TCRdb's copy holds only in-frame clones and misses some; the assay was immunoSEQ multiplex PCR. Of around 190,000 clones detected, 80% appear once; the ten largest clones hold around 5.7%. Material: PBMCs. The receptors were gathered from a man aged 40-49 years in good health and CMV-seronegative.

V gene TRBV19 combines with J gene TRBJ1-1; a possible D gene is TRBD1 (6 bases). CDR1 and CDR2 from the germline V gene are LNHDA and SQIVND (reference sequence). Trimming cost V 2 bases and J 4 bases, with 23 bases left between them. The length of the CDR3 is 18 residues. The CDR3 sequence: CASSIYTGRGRGGTEAFF. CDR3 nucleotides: TGTGCCAGTAGTATATATACAGGCAGGGGCCGAGGGGGCACTGAAGCTTTCTTT.

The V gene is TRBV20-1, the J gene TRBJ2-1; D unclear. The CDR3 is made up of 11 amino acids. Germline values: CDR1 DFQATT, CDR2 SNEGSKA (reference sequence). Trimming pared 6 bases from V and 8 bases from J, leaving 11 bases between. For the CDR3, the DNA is TGCAGTGCCCTGAGTTTCCATGAGCAGTTCTTC. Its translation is CSALSFHEQFF.

The CDR3 sequence is CASSGDRVSGYTF. DNA for the CDR3: TGTGCCAGCAGTGGGGACAGGGTGAGCGGCTACACCTTC. The V gene is TRBV2, the J gene TRBJ1-2; 9 nucleotides agree with TRBD1. With V trimmed by 4 bases and J by 8 bases, 5 bases remained unmatched. Germline CDR1 and CDR2: SNHLY and FYNNEI. The CDR3 loop spans 13 amino acids. Full variable domain (missing parts from reference TRBV2 and TRBJ1-2): EPEVTQTPSHQVTQMGQEVILRCVPISNHLYFYWYRQILGQKVEFLVSFYNNEISEKSEIFDDQFSVERPDGSNFTLKIRSTKLEDSAMYFCASSGDRVSGYTFGSGTRLTVV.

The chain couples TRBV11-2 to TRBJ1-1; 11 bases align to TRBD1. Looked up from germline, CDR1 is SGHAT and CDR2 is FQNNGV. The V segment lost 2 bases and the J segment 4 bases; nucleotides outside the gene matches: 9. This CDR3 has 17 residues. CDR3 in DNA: TGTGCCAGCAGCTTAAGGGTGGGGGACAGGGGGGGCACTGAAGCTTTCTTT. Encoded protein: CASSLRVGDRGGTEAFF. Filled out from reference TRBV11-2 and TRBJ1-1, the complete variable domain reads EAGVAQSPRYKIIEKRQSVAFWCNPISGHATLYWYQQILGQGPKLLIQFQNNGVVDDSQLPKDRFSAERLKGVDSTLKIQPAKLEDSAVYLCASSLRVGDRGGTEAFFGQGTRLTVV.

In DNA, the CDR3 is TGTGCCAGCAGTGAACGCACTAGCGGGGGGGCTCCCTACGAGCAGTACTTC. It yields the protein CASSERTSGGAPYEQYF. The gene calls are TRBV6-1 and TRBJ2-7, with TRBD2 identical over 13 bases. CDR3 size: 17 residues. Germline-derived CDR1 and CDR2 are MNHNS and SASEGT. Unmatched junction bases numbered 6, after V lost 2 bases and J lost 2 bases.

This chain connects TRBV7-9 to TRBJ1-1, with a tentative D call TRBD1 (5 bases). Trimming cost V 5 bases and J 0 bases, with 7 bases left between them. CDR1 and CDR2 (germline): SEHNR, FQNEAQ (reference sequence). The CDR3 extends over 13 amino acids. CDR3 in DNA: TGTGCCAGCAGCGGGGCCCTGAACACTGAAGCTTTCTTT. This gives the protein CASSGALNTEAFF.

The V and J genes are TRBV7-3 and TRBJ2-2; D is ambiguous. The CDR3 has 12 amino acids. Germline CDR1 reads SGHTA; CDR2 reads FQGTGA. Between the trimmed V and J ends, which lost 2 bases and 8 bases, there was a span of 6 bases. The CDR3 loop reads CASSLYGGELFF. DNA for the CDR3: TGTGCCAGCAGCTTATACGGTGGGGAGCTGTTTTTT.

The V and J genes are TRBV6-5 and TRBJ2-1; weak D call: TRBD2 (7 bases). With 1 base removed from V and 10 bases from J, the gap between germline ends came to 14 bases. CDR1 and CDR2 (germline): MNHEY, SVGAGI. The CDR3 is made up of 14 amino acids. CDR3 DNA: TGTGCCAGCAGTTACTTCCGGGGGGCGAAAGAGCAGTTCTTC. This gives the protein CASSYFRGAKEQFF.

CDR3 amino acids: CASSLQDRGTYEQYF. As DNA, the CDR3 is TGTGCCAGCAGCTTACAGGACAGGGGAACCTACGAGCAGTACTTC. The genes are TRBV7-2 and TRBJ2-7; 9 bases match TRBD1. J was trimmed by 2 bases and V by 2 bases; bases with no gene match: 4. The CDR3 length is 15 residues. Germline CDR1 and CDR2: SGHTA and FQGNSA.

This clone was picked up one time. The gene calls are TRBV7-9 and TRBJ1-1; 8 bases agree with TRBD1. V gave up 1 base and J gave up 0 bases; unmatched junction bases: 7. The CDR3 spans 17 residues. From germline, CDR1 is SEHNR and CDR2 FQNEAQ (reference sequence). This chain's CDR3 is CASSLGMTGALNTEAFF. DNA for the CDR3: TGTGCCAGCAGCTTAGGGATGACAGGGGCCCTGAACACTGAAGCTTTCTTT. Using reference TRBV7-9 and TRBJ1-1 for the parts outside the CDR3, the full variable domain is DTGVSQNPRHKITKRGQNVTFRCDPISEHNRLYWYRQTLGQGPEFLTYFQNEAQLEKSRLLSDRFSAERPKGSFSTLEIQRTEQGDSAMYLCASSLGMTGALNTEAFFGQGTRLTVV.

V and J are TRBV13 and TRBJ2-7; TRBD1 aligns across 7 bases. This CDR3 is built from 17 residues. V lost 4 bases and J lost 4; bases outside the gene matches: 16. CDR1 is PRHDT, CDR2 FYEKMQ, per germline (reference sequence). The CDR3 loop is CASSSNRLTGFNYEQYF. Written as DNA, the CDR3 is TGTGCCAGCAGCTCAAACAGACTGACAGGGTTTAATTACGAGCAGTACTTC.

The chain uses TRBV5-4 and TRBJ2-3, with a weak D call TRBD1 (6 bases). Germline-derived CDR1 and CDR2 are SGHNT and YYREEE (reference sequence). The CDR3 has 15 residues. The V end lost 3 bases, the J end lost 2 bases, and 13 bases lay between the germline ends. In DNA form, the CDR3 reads TGTGCCAGCAGCTCCAGGGGAATTCTCACAGATACGCAGTATTTT. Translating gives CASSSRGILTDTQYF.

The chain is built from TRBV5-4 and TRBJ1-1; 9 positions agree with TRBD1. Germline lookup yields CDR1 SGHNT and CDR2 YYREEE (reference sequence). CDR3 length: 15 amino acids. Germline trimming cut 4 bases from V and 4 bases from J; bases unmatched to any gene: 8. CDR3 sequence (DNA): TGTGCCAGCAGCCCGCCCGGGACAGGGAGCACTGAAGCTTTCTTT. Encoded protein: CASSPPGTGSTEAFF. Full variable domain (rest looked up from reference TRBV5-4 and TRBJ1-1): ETGVTQSPTHLIKTRGQQVTLRCSSQSGHNTVSWYQQALGQGPQFIFQYYREEENGRGNFPPRFSGLQFPNYSSELNVNALELDDSALYLCASSPPGTGSTEAFFGQGTRLTVV.

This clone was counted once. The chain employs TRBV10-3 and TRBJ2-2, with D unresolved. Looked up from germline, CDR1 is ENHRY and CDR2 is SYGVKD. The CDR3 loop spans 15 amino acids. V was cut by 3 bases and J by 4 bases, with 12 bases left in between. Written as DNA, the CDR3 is TGTGCCATCAGTGAACTACCGAGAACCACCGGGGAGCTGTTTTTT. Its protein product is CAISELPRTTGELFF.

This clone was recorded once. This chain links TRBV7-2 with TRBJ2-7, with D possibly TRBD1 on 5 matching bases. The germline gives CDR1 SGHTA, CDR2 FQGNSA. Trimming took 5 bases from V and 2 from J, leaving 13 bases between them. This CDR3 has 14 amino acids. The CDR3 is CASSTQGVAYEQYF. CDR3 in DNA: TGTGCCAGCAGCACCCAAGGGGTCGCCTACGAGCAGTACTTC.